This TCR beta chain originates from a study of shared clonotypes between healthy human individuals. The study's findings and limits: On the whole, naive subsets had larger estimated richness than memory subsets had.

Germline lookup yields CDR1 PRHDT and CDR2 FYEKMQ (reference sequence). Unmatched junction bases numbered 10, after V lost 5 bases and J lost 4 bases. This CDR3 has 16 amino acids. Investigators spread the genomic DNA of each subset evenly over several immunoSEQ plates. Data came from immunoSEQ multiplex PCR; TCRdb stores just in-frame clones and leaves some out. Here the sample spans around 650,000 clones, around 96% being singletons. Terminally differentiated effector memory CD45RA+ cells were left out of the naive CD8 fraction, which was CD45RO-negative and positively selected for CCR7. About this clone itself: The antigen is unknown.

The sequence came from a woman in her thirties in good health. The sequencing sample was made of naive CD8+ T cells sorted from blood. The rearrangement links TRBV13 to TRBJ2-1; TRBD2 agrees at 8 bases. The CDR3: CASSGRGSGVYNEQFF. In nucleotides, the CDR3 is TGTGCCAGCAGCGGGAGGGGTAGCGGGGTATACAATGAGCAGTTCTTC. Drawing the rest from reference TRBV13 and TRBJ2-1, the complete variable domain is AAGVIQSPRHLIKEKRETATLKCYPIPRHDTVYWYQQGPGQDPQFLISFYEKMQSDKGSIPDRFSAQQFSDYHSELNMSSLELGDSALYFCASSGRGSGVYNEQFFGPGTRLTVL.